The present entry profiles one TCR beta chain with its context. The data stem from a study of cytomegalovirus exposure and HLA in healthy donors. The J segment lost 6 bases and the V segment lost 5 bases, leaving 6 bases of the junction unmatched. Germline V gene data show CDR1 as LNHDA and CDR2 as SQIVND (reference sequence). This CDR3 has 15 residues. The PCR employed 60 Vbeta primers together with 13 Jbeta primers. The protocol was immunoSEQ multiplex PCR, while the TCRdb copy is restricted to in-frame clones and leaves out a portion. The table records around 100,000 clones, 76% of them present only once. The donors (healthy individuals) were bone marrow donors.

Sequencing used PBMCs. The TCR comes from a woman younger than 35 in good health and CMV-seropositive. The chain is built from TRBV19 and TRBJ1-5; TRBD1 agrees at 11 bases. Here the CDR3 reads CASSPGQGAAQPQHF. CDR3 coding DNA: TGTGCCAGTAGTCCAGGACAGGGGGCGGCTCAGCCCCAGCATTTT. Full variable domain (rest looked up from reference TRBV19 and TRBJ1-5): DGGITQSPKYLFRKEGQNVTLSCEQNLNHDAMYWYRQDPGQGLRLIYYSQIVNDFQKGDIAEGYSVSREKKESFPLTVTSAQKNPTAFYLCASSPGQGAAQPQHFGDGTRLSIL.